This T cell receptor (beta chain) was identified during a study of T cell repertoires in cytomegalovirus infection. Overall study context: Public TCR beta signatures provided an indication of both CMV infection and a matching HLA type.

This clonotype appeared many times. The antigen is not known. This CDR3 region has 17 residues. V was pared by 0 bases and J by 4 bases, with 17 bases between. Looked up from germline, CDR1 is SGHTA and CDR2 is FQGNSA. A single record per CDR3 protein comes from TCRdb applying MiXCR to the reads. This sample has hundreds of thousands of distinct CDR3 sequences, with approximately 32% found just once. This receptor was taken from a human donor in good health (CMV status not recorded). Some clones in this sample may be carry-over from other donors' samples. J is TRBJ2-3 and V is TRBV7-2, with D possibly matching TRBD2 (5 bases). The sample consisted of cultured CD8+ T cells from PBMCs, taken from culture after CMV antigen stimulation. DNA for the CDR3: TGTGCCAGCAGCTTAGCGCATCGGGGTCTGAGGTCAGATACGCAGTATTTT. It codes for CASSLAHRGLRSDTQYF.